The entry that follows covers one T cell receptor (beta chain) sequence. The antigen is undetermined. Data came from immunoSEQ multiplex PCR; TCRdb stores just in-frame clones and leaves some out. The sample lists more than 70,000 clones, about 76% seen once, with roughly 4.8% in the top ten. The CDR3 length is 17 residues. Trimming took 1 base from V and 4 from J; bases not matched to a gene: 6. CDR1 and CDR2 (germline): SGHTA, FQGNSA. This sample is part of a study of cytotoxic CD8 clonotypes in ibrutinib-treated CLL. Points from the study as a whole: Clonality increased with ibrutinib response but returned toward baseline at progression. Under therapy, public clonotypes either contracted or stayed stable, and they were uncommon.

The TCR sequence derives from a human donor with chronic lymphocytic leukemia. The V call is TRBV7-2, the J call TRBJ2-3; 12 nucleotides agree with TRBD2. Sample: PBMCs, taken after 12 months of ibrutinib treatment. CDR3 sequence (DNA): TGTGCCAGCAGCTTAGTCTCGCTAGCGGGAGGGGCAGATACGCAGTATTTT. Amino acids: CASSLVSLAGGADTQYF.